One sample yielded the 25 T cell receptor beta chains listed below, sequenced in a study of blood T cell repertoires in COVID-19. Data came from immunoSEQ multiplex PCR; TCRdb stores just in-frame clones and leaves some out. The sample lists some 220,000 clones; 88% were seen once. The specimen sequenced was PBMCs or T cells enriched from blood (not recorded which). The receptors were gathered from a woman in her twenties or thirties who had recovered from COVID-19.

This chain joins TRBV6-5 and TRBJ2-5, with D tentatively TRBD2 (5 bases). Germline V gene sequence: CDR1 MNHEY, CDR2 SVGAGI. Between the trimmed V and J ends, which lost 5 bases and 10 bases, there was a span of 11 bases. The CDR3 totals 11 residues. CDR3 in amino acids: CASSLAGIQYF. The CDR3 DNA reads TGTGCCAGCAGTCTCGCGGGTATCCAGTACTTC.

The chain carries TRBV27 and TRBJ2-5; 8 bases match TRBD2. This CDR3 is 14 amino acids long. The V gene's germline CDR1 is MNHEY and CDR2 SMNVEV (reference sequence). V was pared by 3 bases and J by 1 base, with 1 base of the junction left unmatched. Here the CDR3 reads CASSLTSAQETQYF. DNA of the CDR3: TGTGCCAGCAGTTTGACTAGCGCCCAAGAGACCCAGTACTTC.

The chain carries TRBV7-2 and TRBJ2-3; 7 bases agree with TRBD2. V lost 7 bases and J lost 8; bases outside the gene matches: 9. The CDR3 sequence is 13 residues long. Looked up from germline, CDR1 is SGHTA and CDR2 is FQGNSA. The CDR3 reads CASTSGRGGTQYF. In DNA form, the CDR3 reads TGTGCCAGCACCTCCGGGCGCGGGGGTACGCAGTATTTT.

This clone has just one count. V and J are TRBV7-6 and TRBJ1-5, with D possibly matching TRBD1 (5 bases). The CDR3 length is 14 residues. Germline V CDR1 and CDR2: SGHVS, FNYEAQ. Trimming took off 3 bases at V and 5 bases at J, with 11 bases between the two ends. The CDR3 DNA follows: TGTGCCAGCAGCTTGGTCAGGGATTATCAGCCCCAGCATTTT. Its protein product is CASSLVRDYQPQHF.

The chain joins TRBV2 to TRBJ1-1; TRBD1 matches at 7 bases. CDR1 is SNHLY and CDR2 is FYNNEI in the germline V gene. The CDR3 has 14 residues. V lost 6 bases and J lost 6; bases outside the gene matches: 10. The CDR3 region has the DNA TGTGCCAGCAGACTACAGGGGCCGTCTCCTGAAGCTTTCTTT. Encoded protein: CASRLQGPSPEAFF.

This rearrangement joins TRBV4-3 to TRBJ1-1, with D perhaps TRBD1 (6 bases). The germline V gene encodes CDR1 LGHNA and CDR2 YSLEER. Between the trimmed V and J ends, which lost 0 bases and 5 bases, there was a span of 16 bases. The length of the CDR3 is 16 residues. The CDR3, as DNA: TGCGCCAGCAGCCAAGATGGGGGCCAGCCGGAGACTGAAGCTTTCTTT. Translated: CASSQDGGQPETEAFF.

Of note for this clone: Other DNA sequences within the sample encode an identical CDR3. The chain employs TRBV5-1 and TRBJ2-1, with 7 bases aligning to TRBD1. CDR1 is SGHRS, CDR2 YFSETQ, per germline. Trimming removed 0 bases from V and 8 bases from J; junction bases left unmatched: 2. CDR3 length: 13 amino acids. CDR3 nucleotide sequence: TGCGCCAGCAGCTTGGGGCAGGGGGATGAGCAGTTCTTC. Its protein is CASSLGQGDEQFF.

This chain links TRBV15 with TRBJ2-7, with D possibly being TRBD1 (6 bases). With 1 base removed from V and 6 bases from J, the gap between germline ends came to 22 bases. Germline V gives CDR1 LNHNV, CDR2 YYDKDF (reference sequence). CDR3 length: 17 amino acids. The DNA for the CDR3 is TGTGCCACCAGCAGAGGGCCCTGGGGGCTATCGACGGGCGAGCAGTACTTC. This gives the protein CATSRGPWGLSTGEQYF.

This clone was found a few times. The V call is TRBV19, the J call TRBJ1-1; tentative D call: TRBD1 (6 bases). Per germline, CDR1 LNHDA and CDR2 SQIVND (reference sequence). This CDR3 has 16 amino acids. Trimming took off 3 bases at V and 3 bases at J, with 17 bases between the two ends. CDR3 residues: CASSIIATGRDTEAFF. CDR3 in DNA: TGTGCCAGTAGTATTATCGCGACAGGACGGGACACTGAAGCTTTCTTT. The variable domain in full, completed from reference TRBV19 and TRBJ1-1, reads DGGITQSPKYLFRKEGQNVTLSCEQNLNHDAMYWYRQDPGQGLRLIYYSQIVNDFQKGDIAEGYSVSREKKESFPLTVTSAQKNPTAFYLCASSIIATGRDTEAFFGQGTRLTVV.

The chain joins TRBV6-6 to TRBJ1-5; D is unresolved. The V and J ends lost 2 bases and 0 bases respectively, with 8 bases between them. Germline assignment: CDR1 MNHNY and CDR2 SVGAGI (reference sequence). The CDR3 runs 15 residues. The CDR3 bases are TGTGCCAGCAGTTACACCACAGATAGCAATCAGCCCCAGCATTTT. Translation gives CASSYTTDSNQPQHF.

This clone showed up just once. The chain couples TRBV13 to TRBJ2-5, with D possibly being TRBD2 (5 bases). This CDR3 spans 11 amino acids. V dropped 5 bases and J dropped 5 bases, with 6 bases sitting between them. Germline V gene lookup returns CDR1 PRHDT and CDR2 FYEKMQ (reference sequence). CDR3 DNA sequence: TGTGCCAGCAGCAGGGAGGAGACCCAGTACTTC. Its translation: CASSREETQYF.

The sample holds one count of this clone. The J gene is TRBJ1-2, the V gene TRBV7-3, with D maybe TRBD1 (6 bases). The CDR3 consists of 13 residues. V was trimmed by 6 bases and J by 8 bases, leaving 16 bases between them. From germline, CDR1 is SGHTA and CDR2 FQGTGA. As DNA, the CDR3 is TGTGCCAGCAGTTATATCACAGGGACCGGCTACACCTTC. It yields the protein CASSYITGTGYTF.

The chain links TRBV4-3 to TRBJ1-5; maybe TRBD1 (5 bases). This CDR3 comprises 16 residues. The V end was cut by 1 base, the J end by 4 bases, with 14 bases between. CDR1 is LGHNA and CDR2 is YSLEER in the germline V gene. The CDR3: CASSQVWGERNQPQHF. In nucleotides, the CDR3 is TGCGCCAGCAGCCAAGTATGGGGGGAGCGAAATCAGCCCCAGCATTTT.

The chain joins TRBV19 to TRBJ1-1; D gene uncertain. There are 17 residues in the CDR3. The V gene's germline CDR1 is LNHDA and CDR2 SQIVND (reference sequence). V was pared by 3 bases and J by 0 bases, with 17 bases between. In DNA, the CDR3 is TGTGCCAGTAGTATTTCGGTTGGGCAGTCCATGAACACTGAAGCTTTCTTT. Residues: CASSISVGQSMNTEAFF.

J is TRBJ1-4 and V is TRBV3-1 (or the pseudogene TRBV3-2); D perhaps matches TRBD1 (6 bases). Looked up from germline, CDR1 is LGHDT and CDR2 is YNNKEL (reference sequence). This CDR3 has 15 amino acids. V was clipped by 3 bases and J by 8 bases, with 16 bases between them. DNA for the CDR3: TGTGCCAGCAGCCAGACCGGGACACTAAACGAAAAACTGTTTTTT. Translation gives CASSQTGTLNEKLFF.

The CDR3 region has the DNA TGTGCCAGCAGCCTGTACGGGACAGGGCTAGCGGGGGGCAATACGCAGTATTTT. Amino acids: CASSLYGTGLAGGNTQYF. The V and J genes are TRBV7-3 and TRBJ2-3, with 11 bases fitting TRBD2. The trim removed 5 bases at V and 7 bases at J, leaving 17 bases unmatched. CDR1 is SGHTA and CDR2 is FQGTGA in the germline V gene. The CDR3 loop spans 18 amino acids.

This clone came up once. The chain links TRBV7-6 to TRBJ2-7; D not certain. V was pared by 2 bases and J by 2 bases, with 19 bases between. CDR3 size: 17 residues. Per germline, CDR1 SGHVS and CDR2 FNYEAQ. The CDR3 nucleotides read TGTGCCAGCAGCTTATTCCCCCTGGGCAGTGCACCCTACGAGCAGTACTTC. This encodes CASSLFPLGSAPYEQYF.

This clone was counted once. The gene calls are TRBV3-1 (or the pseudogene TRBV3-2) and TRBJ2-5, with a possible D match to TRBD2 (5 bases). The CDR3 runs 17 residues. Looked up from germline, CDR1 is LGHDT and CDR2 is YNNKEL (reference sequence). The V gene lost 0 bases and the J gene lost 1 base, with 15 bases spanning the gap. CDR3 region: CASSQDKRRGSQETQYF. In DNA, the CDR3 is TGTGCCAGCAGCCAAGATAAGCGGAGAGGTAGCCAAGAGACCCAGTACTTC.

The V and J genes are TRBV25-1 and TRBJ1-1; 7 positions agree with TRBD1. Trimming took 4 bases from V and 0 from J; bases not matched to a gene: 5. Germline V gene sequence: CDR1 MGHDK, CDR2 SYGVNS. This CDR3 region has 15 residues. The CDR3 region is CASSASDRLNTEAFF. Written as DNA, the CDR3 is TGTGCCAGCAGTGCTTCGGACAGGCTGAACACTGAAGCTTTCTTT.

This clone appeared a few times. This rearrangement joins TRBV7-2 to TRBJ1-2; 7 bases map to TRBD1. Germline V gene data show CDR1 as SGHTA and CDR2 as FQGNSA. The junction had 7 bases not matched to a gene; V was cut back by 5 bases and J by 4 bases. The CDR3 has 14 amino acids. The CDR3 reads CASSVRQGLYGYTF. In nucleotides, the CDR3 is TGTGCCAGCAGCGTCAGACAGGGACTCTATGGCTACACCTTC.

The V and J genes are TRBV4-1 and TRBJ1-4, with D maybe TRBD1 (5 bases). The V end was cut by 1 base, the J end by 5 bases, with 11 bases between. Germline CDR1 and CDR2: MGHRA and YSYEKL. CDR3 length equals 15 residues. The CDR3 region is CASSQGRGSNEKLFF. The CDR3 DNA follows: TGCGCCAGCAGCCAAGGTCGGGGGTCGAATGAAAAACTGTTTTTT.

The CDR3 reads CASSGLAGAGADTQYF. The CDR3 nucleotides are TGTGCCAGCAGCGGGCTCGCGGGGGCCGGGGCAGATACGCAGTATTTT. This chain joins TRBV5-6 and TRBJ2-3, with TRBD2 as a possible D gene (7 bases). CDR3 size: 16 residues. V dropped 4 bases and J dropped 4 bases, with 19 bases sitting between them. CDR1 is SGHDT, CDR2 YYEEEE, per germline.

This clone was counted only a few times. DNA of the CDR3: TGTGCCAGCAGTGACGGACAAATTCACAATCAGCCCCAGCATTTT. Protein sequence: CASSDGQIHNQPQHF. The genes are TRBV6-2 or TRBV6-3 and TRBJ1-5; D is possibly TRBD1 (5 bases). Trimming shortened V by 5 bases and J by 3 bases, and 14 bases separated the two germline ends. This CDR3 has 15 residues. Germline lookup yields CDR1 MNHEY and CDR2 SVGEGT.

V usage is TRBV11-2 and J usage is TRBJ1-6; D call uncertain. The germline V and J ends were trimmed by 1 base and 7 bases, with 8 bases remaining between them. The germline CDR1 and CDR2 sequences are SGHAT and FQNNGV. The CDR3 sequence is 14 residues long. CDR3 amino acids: CASSLGPGNSPLHF. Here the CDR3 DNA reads TGTGCCAGCAGCTTAGGGCCGGGGAATTCACCCCTCCACTTT.

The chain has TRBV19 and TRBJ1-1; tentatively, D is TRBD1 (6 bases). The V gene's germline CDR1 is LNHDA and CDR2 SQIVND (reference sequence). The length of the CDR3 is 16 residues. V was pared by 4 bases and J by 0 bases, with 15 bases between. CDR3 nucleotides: TGTGCCAGTAGTAGCCCTCCAGGGGCCCTGAACACTGAAGCTTTCTTT. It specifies CASSSPPGALNTEAFF. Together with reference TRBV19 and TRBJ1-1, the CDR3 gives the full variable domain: DGGITQSPKYLFRKEGQNVTLSCEQNLNHDAMYWYRQDPGQGLRLIYYSQIVNDFQKGDIAEGYSVSREKKESFPLTVTSAQKNPTAFYLCASSSPPGALNTEAFFGQGTRLTVV.